This passage covers 7 T cell receptor beta chains from one sample sequenced in a study of tumor-infiltrating lymphocytes in glioblastoma multiforme. TCRB libraries came from RNA via three nested multiplex PCR rounds. TCRdb reanalysed the multiplex PCR reads using MiXCR and keeps one entry per CDR3 protein. Of about 13,000 distinct CDR3 sequences in the sample, approximately 68% were seen once. The sequencing input was brain tumor tissue. These receptors all come from a male donor with glioblastoma.

The genes are TRBV10-3 and TRBJ2-1, with 7 bases aligning to TRBD1. There are 15 residues in the CDR3. CDR1 is ENHRY, CDR2 SYGVKD, per germline. V lost 4 bases and J lost 4; bases outside the gene matches: 7. CDR3 nucleotides: TGTGCCATCAGTGGCCCCGGGACAGCTTACAATGAGCAGTTCTTC. It is translated as CAISGPGTAYNEQFF.

Regarding this clonotype: Possible read error: a much larger clone is one base away. The rearrangement links TRBV11-1 to TRBJ2-6; D unclear. CDR3 length equals 15 residues. V was pared by 3 bases and J by 6 bases, with 12 bases between. Germline V CDR1 and CDR2: SGHAT, FQDESV (reference sequence). CDR3 residues: CASSFVTFEANVLTF. CDR3 sequence (DNA): TGTGCCAGCAGCTTTGTAACGTTTGAGGCCAACGTCCTGACTTTC.

Regarding this clonotype: This likely comes from a read error, as the CDR3 has no conserved phenylalanine or tryptophan at its end. V and J are TRBV11-1 and TRBJ2-3, with TRBD2 matching 9 bases. Germline loops: CDR1 SGHAT, CDR2 FQDESV (reference sequence). The CDR3 runs 16 residues. CDR3 bases: TGTGCCTGCAGCTTAGGGCTAGCGGGGAGCACAGATACGCAGTATCTT. It specifies CACSLGLAGSTDTQYL.

This clonotype was detected only a few times. The junction and the germline gene differ at one end; a read error may be behind it. CDR3 loop: CSAREGSRRAETQYF. As DNA, the CDR3 is TGCAGCGCTAGAGAAGGTTCCAGGAGGGCAGAGACCCAGTACTTC. The chain uses TRBV20-1 and TRBJ2-5; weak D call: TRBD2 (6 bases). This CDR3 comprises 15 residues. Germline CDR1 and CDR2: DFQATT and SNEGSKA (reference sequence).

This chain connects TRBV20-1 to TRBJ2-3; TRBD2 matches 8 bases. The CDR3 extends over 13 amino acids. Germline assignment: CDR1 DFQATT and CDR2 SNEGSKA (reference sequence). V trimming: 4 bases; J trimming: 5 bases; junction bases outside the gene matches: 5. The CDR3 spells CSAISGSLDTQYF. CDR3 nucleotides: TGCAGTGCTATCAGCGGGAGTCTAGATACGCAGTATTTT.

This clonotype was counted between two and nine times. The germline gene is not matched at one end of the junction; a read error may be the cause. The rearrangement joins TRBV11-2 to TRBJ2-2; D is possibly TRBD1 or TRBD2 (5 bases each). Germline V lookup: CDR1 SGHAT, CDR2 FQNNGV. This CDR3 comprises 17 residues. The CDR3 is CASSSRVQGRNTGELFF. CDR3 nucleotide sequence: TGTGCCAGCAGTTCGAGGGTTCAGGGTCGGAACACTGGGGAGCTGTTTTTT.

The chain uses TRBV20-1 and TRBJ2-7, with TRBD2 as a possible D gene (7 bases). V gave up 2 bases and J gave up 7 bases, with 21 bases separating them. The CDR3 runs 15 residues. Germline CDR1 and CDR2: DFQATT and SNEGSKA (reference sequence). The chain's CDR3 is CSARWGGARGGEQYF. The CDR3, as DNA: TGCAGTGCTAGATGGGGAGGGGCTAGAGGGGGTGAGCAGTACTTC.